The present T cell receptor (beta chain) was sequenced within a study of cytomegalovirus exposure and HLA in healthy donors. Study-level background: It was reported in a later analysis that the approximately 110 validation repertoires used the same platform as the 650 to 800 first-cohort repertoires. Study-wide points: Most sequenced TCRs were rare (though some public TCRs occurred in many donors). Reports showed the classifier diagnosing cytomegalovirus status with high specificity and sensitivity.

This CDR3 region has 15 residues. The V gene's germline CDR1 is SGHTS and CDR2 YDEGEE. V gave up 4 bases and J gave up 5 bases; unmatched junction bases: 4. Separation from the roughly 700-subject first cohort characterized the roughly 120-subject validation cohort, to which the donors belonged. TCRdb's copy holds only in-frame clones and misses some; the assay was immunoSEQ multiplex PCR. This sample yields about 110,000 clones, of which around nine tenths are seen a single time; under 1.5% belongs to the top ten. With regard to this clone: The antigen is not known.

Sequenced input: PBMCs. The gene calls are TRBV5-8 and TRBJ1-4, with 11 positions matching TRBD1. The clonotype comes from a woman aged 30 to 39 in good health and CMV-seropositive. The CDR3 here is CASSRTGGGNEKLFF. CDR3 sequence (DNA): TGTGCCAGCAGCAGGACAGGGGGCGGGAATGAAAAACTGTTTTTT.